This T cell receptor (beta chain) was recorded in a study of cytomegalovirus exposure and HLA in healthy donors. Whole-study context: Earlier findings included approximately 120 million unique TCR beta sequences obtained from about 180 million T cells. HLA-typed donors contributed about 85 million unique TCRs, which were held in an early data release. General study findings and limits: According to the study, 160 or so TCR beta chains were cytomegalovirus-associated.

The study ran its PCR with 60 Vbeta and 13 Jbeta primers. Method: immunoSEQ multiplex PCR; TCRdb's copy keeps in-frame clones and lacks some. The data show under 200,000 clones, roughly 70% seen once. As to this clone: What it binds is unknown.

Germline V gives CDR1 LGHNA, CDR2 YNFKEQ. Trimming took off 1 base at V and 1 base at J, with 4 bases between the two ends. There are 13 residues in the CDR3. V and J are TRBV4-2 and TRBJ1-1; the D is unclear. This receptor was obtained from a girl aged 5-17 years in good health and CMV-seronegative. Sequencing was performed on PBMCs. In DNA, the CDR3 is TGTGCCAGCAGCCAAGCAGGGAACACTGAAGCTTTCTTT. It encodes CASSQAGNTEAFF.